The 17 T cell receptor beta chains in this list originate from one sample, sequenced in a study of persistence of HIV-infected CD4 T cells. These receptors have no known antigen. The libraries were made with immunoSEQ version 4 in survey mode. The assay was immunoSEQ multiplex PCR, and TCRdb's table has in-frame clones only and misses some. The table records 35,000 to 40,000 clones, 80% to 90% of them present only once. This nonspecific control used anti-CD3/anti-CD28 bead stimulation of CD4+ T cells. CD4+ T cells upregulating both CD40 ligand and CD69 were sorted as responding cells. Sequences were derived from CD4+ T cells sorted from PBMCs after approximately 18-hour stimulation, sampled from a patient who received antiretroviral therapy. All receptors derive from an adult man with HIV who was CMV-seropositive.

The rearrangement uses TRBV5-8 and TRBJ2-7; D gene unclear. CDR3 length equals 14 residues. The germline V gene encodes CDR1 SGHTS and CDR2 YDEGEE. Trimming left V 10 bases short and J 0 bases short, with 17 bases between. CDR3 sequence: CASRIRLSSYEQYF. The CDR3 nucleotides are TGTGCCTCACGGATCCGTTTGAGCTCCTACGAGCAGTACTTC.

V gene TRBV6-1 combines with J gene TRBJ1-6; D remains ambiguous. The ends were cut back, 2 bases at V and 0 bases at J, with 5 bases in the middle. From germline, CDR1 is MNHNS and CDR2 SASEGT. The CDR3 contains 15 residues. The CDR3 loop is CASSEYSSYNSPLHF. In DNA, the CDR3 is TGTGCCAGCAGTGAATACTCCTCCTATAATTCACCCCTCCACTTT.

The chain has TRBV29-1 and TRBJ2-2, with TRBD2 as a possible D gene (6 bases). Germline loops: CDR1 SQVTM, CDR2 ANQGSEA. This CDR3 comprises 14 residues. V was cut by 5 bases and J by 3 bases, with 13 bases left in between. The CDR3 sequence: CSVNGGVHTGELFF. The CDR3 DNA is TGCAGCGTTAATGGAGGGGTCCACACCGGGGAGCTGTTTTTT.

J is TRBJ2-7 and V is TRBV7-2; either TRBD1 or TRBD2 may supply D (5 bases each). Germline loops: CDR1 SGHTA, CDR2 FQGNSA. This CDR3 contains 14 residues. Trimming removed 3 bases at V and 6 bases at J, with 15 bases between. The CDR3 DNA reads TGTGCCAGCAGCTTGAGTAGGGGAGCCTCCGAGCAGTACTTC. It specifies CASSLSRGASEQYF.

The chain joins TRBV6-5 to TRBJ2-3; D unclear. V lost 0 bases and J lost 2, with 9 bases in between. This CDR3 is 15 amino acids long. Germline V gene data show CDR1 as MNHEY and CDR2 as SVGAGI. The CDR3 here is CASSYSTGITDTQYF. CDR3 coding DNA: TGTGCCAGCAGTTACTCGACCGGTATCACAGATACGCAGTATTTT.

CDR3 coding DNA: TGTGCCAGTAGTATACCAAGACGACTGACCTCTGGGGCCAACGTCCTGACTTTC. Amino acid sequence: CASSIPRRLTSGANVLTF. This sequence joins TRBV19 and TRBJ2-6; D gene uncertain. The CDR3 is 18 amino acids. The germline V and J ends were trimmed by 2 bases and 0 bases, with 14 bases remaining between them. Per the germline V gene, CDR1 is LNHDA and CDR2 is SQIVND (reference sequence).

The chain recombines TRBV6-5 with TRBJ2-7; the D gene is possibly TRBD1 (5 bases). Germline V gives CDR1 MNHEY, CDR2 SVGAGI. CDR3 size: 16 residues. The germline V and J ends were trimmed by 2 bases and 6 bases, with 20 bases remaining between them. CDR3 nucleotides: TGTGCCAGCAGTTACGGTCGGGCGCGGCAGGGATCCGAGCAGTACTTC. It specifies CASSYGRARQGSEQYF.

This chain joins TRBV2 and TRBJ2-7, with 7 bases identical to TRBD1. The CDR3 covers 15 residues. Per germline, CDR1 SNHLY and CDR2 FYNNEI. Trimming took 8 bases from V and 0 from J; bases not matched to a gene: 10. CDR3 nucleotide sequence: TGTGCCAGCGGGACAGCCACTTGGAACTCCTACGAGCAGTACTTC. The encoded protein is CASGTATWNSYEQYF.

The chain combines TRBV5-1 with TRBJ2-7, with 7 bases aligning to TRBD1. The junction had 9 bases not matched to a gene; V was cut back by 4 bases and J by 2 bases. The CDR3 is made up of 15 amino acids. CDR1 is SGHRS, CDR2 YFSETQ, per germline. The CDR3 DNA sequence: TGCGCCAGCAGCCAGGGGACAGTATCTACCTACGAGCAGTACTTC. It encodes CASSQGTVSTYEQYF. The full variable domain, rest sourced from reference TRBV5-1 and TRBJ2-7, is KAGVTQTPRYLIKTRGQQVTLSCSPISGHRSVSWYQQTPGQGLQFLFEYFSETQRNKGNFPGRFSGRQFSNSRSEMNVSTLELGDSALYLCASSQGTVSTYEQYFGPGTRLTVT.

This chain links TRBV30 with TRBJ2-7, with D tentatively TRBD2 (6 bases). The CDR3 runs 13 residues. Trimming removed 2 bases at V and 4 bases at J, with 12 bases between. Germline V gene data show CDR1 as GTSNPN and CDR2 as SVGIG (reference sequence). CDR3 loop: CAWSSMGGYEQYF. The CDR3 coding sequence is TGTGCCTGGAGTTCGATGGGGGGATACGAGCAGTACTTC.

This clone was counted only a few times. The rearrangement uses TRBV4-2 and TRBJ1-6, with D unresolved. This CDR3 region has 17 residues. Per germline, CDR1 LGHNA and CDR2 YNFKEQ. V was pared by 0 bases and J by 0 bases, with 9 bases between. The CDR3 sequence is CASSQEEFDSYNSPLHF. The DNA of the CDR3 is TGTGCCAGCAGCCAAGAGGAGTTTGACTCCTATAATTCACCCCTCCACTTT.

This chain links TRBV19 with TRBJ1-1; D uncertain. Germline V CDR1 and CDR2: LNHDA, SQIVND (reference sequence). V was clipped by 3 bases and J by 4 bases, with 12 bases between them. This CDR3 comprises 14 residues. The CDR3 spells CASSIRGWGTEAFF. CDR3 sequence (DNA): TGTGCCAGTAGTATCAGAGGGTGGGGCACTGAAGCTTTCTTT.

V is TRBV9 and J is TRBJ1-1; unclear D gene. Germline V gene lookup returns CDR1 SGDLS and CDR2 YYNGEE. There are 15 residues in the CDR3. The ends were cut back, 0 bases at V and 1 base at J, with 10 bases in the middle. The CDR3 bases are TGTGCCAGCAGCGTAGTAAGGGCGGGGAACACTGAAGCTTTCTTT. Residues: CASSVVRAGNTEAFF.

The chain has TRBV6-5 and TRBJ1-5, with 10 bases matching TRBD1. V lost 1 base and J lost 6; bases outside the gene matches: 0. The CDR3 covers 14 residues. Germline-derived CDR1 and CDR2 are MNHEY and SVGAGI. The CDR3 DNA sequence: TGTGCCAGCAGTTACTGGACAGGGGGTCAGCCCCAGCATTTT. Residues: CASSYWTGGQPQHF.

This clone is a singleton in its sample. V is TRBV7-8 and J is TRBJ1-6; no firm D call. The CDR3 consists of 14 residues. V shed 5 bases and J shed 7 bases, with 12 bases lying between them. Germline V gene lookup returns CDR1 SGHVS and CDR2 FQNEAQ. This CDR3 reads CASSEVGQNSPLHF. CDR3 nucleotides: TGTGCCAGCAGCGAAGTGGGCCAGAATTCACCCCTCCACTTT.

The V gene is TRBV6-5, the J gene TRBJ2-3, with TRBD2 matching over 14 bases. The CDR3 loop spans 15 amino acids. With 10 bases clipped from V and 3 bases from J, the junction kept 6 bases outside the gene matches. In germline, CDR1 is MNHEY, CDR2 SVGAGI. The chain's CDR3 is CAIGTSGSSTDTQYF. For the CDR3, the DNA is TGTGCCATAGGGACTAGCGGGAGTTCAACAGATACGCAGTATTTT.

J is TRBJ2-3 and V is TRBV10-1, with D unresolved. The CDR3 has 12 amino acids. V was trimmed by 8 bases and J by 2 bases, leaving 8 bases between them. Germline V gene lookup returns CDR1 WNHNN and CDR2 SYGVQD (reference sequence). The CDR3 sequence: CASQKDTDTQYF. CDR3 bases: TGCGCCAGCCAGAAGGACACAGATACGCAGTATTTT.